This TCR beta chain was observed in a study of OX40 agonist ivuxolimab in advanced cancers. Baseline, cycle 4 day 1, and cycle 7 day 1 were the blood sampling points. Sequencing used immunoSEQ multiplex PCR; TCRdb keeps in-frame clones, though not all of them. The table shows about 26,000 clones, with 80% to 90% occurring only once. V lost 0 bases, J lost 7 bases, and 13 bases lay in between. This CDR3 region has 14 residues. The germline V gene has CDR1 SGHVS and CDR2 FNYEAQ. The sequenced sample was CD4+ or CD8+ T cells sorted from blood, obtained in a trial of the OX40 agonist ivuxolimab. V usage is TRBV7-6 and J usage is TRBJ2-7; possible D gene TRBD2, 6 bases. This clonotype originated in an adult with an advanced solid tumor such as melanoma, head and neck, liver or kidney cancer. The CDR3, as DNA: TGTGCCAGCAGCTTAGCGGGAGGTCCCGGGGAGCAGTACTTC. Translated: CASSLAGGPGEQYF.